A single sample is the source of the 27 T cell receptor beta chains below, sequenced in a study of cytomegalovirus exposure and HLA in healthy donors. The PCR contained 60 Vbeta and 13 Jbeta primers. The protocol was immunoSEQ multiplex PCR, while the TCRdb copy is restricted to in-frame clones and leaves out a portion. This table has more than 110,000 clones, 80% appearing once. The sample consisted of PBMCs. All receptors derive from a man aged 35-49 years in good health and CMV-seropositive.

The J gene is TRBJ1-2, the V gene TRBV6-6, with D hard to call. Trimming shortened V by 7 bases and J by 7 bases, and 19 bases separated the two germline ends. The CDR3 spans 14 residues. In germline, CDR1 is MNHNY, CDR2 SVGAGI (reference sequence). CDR3: CASIVAGNYGGYTF. CDR3 nucleotides: TGTGCCAGCATCGTAGCGGGAAATTATGGTGGCTACACCTTC.

CDR3 bases: TGTGCCAGCAGCCAAGAGGCCGGGATTAGCAATCAGCCCCAGCATTTT. Encoded protein: CASSQEAGISNQPQHF. V usage is TRBV4-2 and J usage is TRBJ1-5; D unresolved. Germline CDR1 and CDR2: LGHNA and YNFKEQ. CDR3 size: 16 residues. V was pared by 0 bases and J by 0 bases, with 9 bases between.

This chain connects TRBV7-2 to TRBJ2-3; 7 bases agree with TRBD2. This CDR3 region has 16 residues. Germline values: CDR1 SGHTA, CDR2 FQGNSA. Losses at the gene ends were 2 bases for V and 5 bases for J; bases not matched to a gene: 10. CDR3 sequence (DNA): TGTGCCAGCAGCTTATACGGGACTACCCCCCAAGATACGCAGTATTTT. Its protein is CASSLYGTTPQDTQYF.

The chain employs TRBV5-1 and TRBJ2-3; possible D gene TRBD1, 7 bases. The ends were cut back, 4 bases at V and 0 bases at J, with 21 bases in the middle. CDR1 is SGHRS, CDR2 YFSETQ, per germline. This CDR3 contains 18 residues. CDR3 bases: TGCGCCAGCAGCGCTAGACAGGGTTCAGGGACTAGCACAGATACGCAGTATTTT. Translated, it gives CASSARQGSGTSTDTQYF.

This clone was seen only a few times. This rearrangement joins TRBV28 to TRBJ1-5; 7 nucleotides match TRBD1. The J segment lost 2 bases and the V segment lost 2 bases, leaving 9 bases of the junction unmatched. There are 17 residues in the CDR3. The V gene's germline CDR1 is MDHEN and CDR2 SYDVKM. CDR3 protein: CASSLPRGVFGNQPQHF. The CDR3, as DNA: TGTGCCAGCAGTTTACCCAGGGGGGTTTTTGGCAATCAGCCCCAGCATTTT.

As DNA, the CDR3 is TGTGCCAGCAGTGAAGCCGTGGGCGGGTGGAACTATGGCTACACCTTC. Translated: CASSEAVGGWNYGYTF. The J gene is TRBJ1-2, the V gene TRBV6-1; D not certain. Germline CDR1 MNHNS, CDR2 SASEGT. The CDR3 contains 16 residues. The V end was cut by 0 bases, the J end by 2 bases, with 13 bases between.

The chain uses TRBV6-1 and TRBJ2-3, with TRBD2 matching over 11 bases. Unmatched junction bases numbered 3, after V lost 5 bases and J lost 5 bases. Per the germline V gene, CDR1 is MNHNS and CDR2 is SASEGT. The CDR3 spans 14 residues. CDR3 amino acids: CASSSSGGGDTQYF. The CDR3 DNA reads as TGTGCCAGCAGTAGTAGCGGGGGGGGAGATACGCAGTATTTT.

This chain uses TRBV27 with TRBJ2-3, with 8 nucleotides matching TRBD2. V gave up 6 bases and J gave up 6 bases; unmatched junction bases: 8. CDR1 and CDR2 (germline): MNHEY, SMNVEV (reference sequence). The CDR3 has 14 residues. CDR3 sequence reads: CASSRTGGSDTQYF. CDR3 bases: TGTGCCAGCAGCAGAACGGGAGGGAGTGATACGCAGTATTTT.

This chain uses TRBV7-9 with TRBJ1-1, with a tentative D call TRBD1 (5 bases). The CDR3 covers 14 residues. The ends were cut back, 5 bases at V and 0 bases at J, with 10 bases in the middle. Germline lookup yields CDR1 SEHNR and CDR2 FQNEAQ (reference sequence). The CDR3 DNA reads TGTGCCAGCAGCCCACAGGCCATGAACACTGAAGCTTTCTTT. Translating gives CASSPQAMNTEAFF.

The rearrangement joins TRBV7-8 to TRBJ1-5, with TRBD1 as a possible D gene (6 bases). The CDR3 contains 17 residues. Trimming cost V 5 bases and J 0 bases, with 17 bases left between them. Germline lookup yields CDR1 SGHVS and CDR2 FQNEAQ. The DNA for the CDR3 is TGTGCCAGCAGCCGGGGAACAGGGCCTTATAGCAATCAGCCCCAGCATTTT. This gives the protein CASSRGTGPYSNQPQHF.

The V call is TRBV2, the J call TRBJ1-3, with D hard to call. Trimming stripped 8 bases from V and 0 bases from J, with 14 bases between. Germline CDR1 is SNHLY and CDR2 is FYNNEI. The CDR3 spans 15 residues. The CDR3 DNA reads as TGTGCCAGCGCCTCGGTACCCGGCTCTGGAAACACCATATATTTT. Its translation: CASASVPGSGNTIYF.

As for this clone: The same CDR3 can be traced to other DNA sequences in this sample. The chain links TRBV7-2 to TRBJ1-4; TRBD1 might be the D (6 bases). The V and J ends lost 2 bases and 0 bases respectively, with 10 bases between them. The CDR3 length is 16 residues. Germline CDR1 SGHTA, CDR2 FQGNSA. Written as DNA, the CDR3 is TGTGCCAGCAGCTTAACAGGGTCTACAACTAATGAAAAACTGTTTTTT. This sequence encodes CASSLTGSTTNEKLFF.

V usage is TRBV5-1 and J usage is TRBJ1-1; D may be TRBD1 (5 bases). V shed 4 bases and J shed 5 bases, with 15 bases lying between them. This CDR3 region has 14 residues. CDR1 is SGHRS and CDR2 is YFSETQ in the germline V gene. The CDR3 region is CASSDLRDRTEAFF. The CDR3 DNA is TGCGCCAGCAGCGACCTTCGTGACAGAACTGAAGCTTTCTTT.

The chain recombines TRBV9 with TRBJ2-1; 9 nucleotides match TRBD1. The germline V gene encodes CDR1 SGDLS and CDR2 YYNGEE. J lost 12 bases, V lost 3 bases, and 10 bases had no gene match. There are 14 residues in the CDR3. CDR3 DNA sequence: TGTGCCAGCAGCGATCCCGGGACAGGGAATCGGCAGTTCTTC. It specifies CASSDPGTGNRQFF.

Here the CDR3 DNA reads TGTGCCTGGACCGTCCGGGACAGGGGGCCTGGAAACACCATATATTTT. It specifies CAWTVRDRGPGNTIYF. The V and J genes are TRBV30 and TRBJ1-3; 12 bases match TRBD1. The V and J ends lost 4 bases and 2 bases, in that order; junction bases with no gene match: 6. Germline CDR1 reads GTSNPN; CDR2 reads SVGIG (reference sequence). The CDR3 is 16 residues long.

This chain joins TRBV6-6 and TRBJ1-2; D is undetermined. The germline gives CDR1 MNHNY, CDR2 SVGAGI (reference sequence). The CDR3 consists of 14 residues. Trimming shortened V by 6 bases and J by 1 base, and 12 bases separated the two germline ends. The CDR3 protein is CASRARGSNYGYTF. CDR3 DNA: TGTGCCAGCAGGGCCCGTGGGAGTAACTATGGCTACACCTTC.

J is TRBJ2-4 and V is TRBV10-3, with 10 bases that match TRBD2. CDR3 length: 14 residues. Germline CDR1 is ENHRY and CDR2 is SYGVKD. The junction had 3 bases not matched to a gene; V was cut back by 3 bases and J by 7 bases. The CDR3 sequence is CAISDGAGGNIQYF. The CDR3 DNA sequence: TGTGCCATCAGTGACGGAGCGGGAGGGAACATTCAGTACTTC.

The count of this clone is one. The V gene is TRBV9, the J gene TRBJ2-5, with TRBD2 matching 10 bases. V gave up 0 bases and J gave up 3 bases; unmatched junction bases: 2. Germline V gene sequence: CDR1 SGDLS, CDR2 YYNGEE. The CDR3 consists of 15 residues. The CDR3 nucleotides are TGTGCCAGCAGCGTAGCAGCGGGGGGGAAAGAGACCCAGTACTTC. The encoded protein is CASSVAAGGKETQYF.

This sequence joins TRBV13 and TRBJ2-1, with a weak D call TRBD2 (6 bases). Germline CDR1 and CDR2: PRHDT and FYEKMQ (reference sequence). The V and J ends lost 4 bases and 5 bases respectively, with 12 bases between them. This CDR3 has 14 amino acids. Here the CDR3 DNA reads TGTGCCAGCAGCTCCTCCGGGAGACACAATGAGCAGTTCTTC. It yields the protein CASSSSGRHNEQFF.

The rearrangement links TRBV4-2 to TRBJ2-3; D perhaps matches TRBD2 (6 bases). V was trimmed by 1 base and J by 0 bases, leaving 17 bases between them. The CDR3 covers 18 residues. CDR1 is LGHNA and CDR2 is YNFKEQ in the germline V gene. Here the CDR3 reads CASSQAVNAGSSTDTQYF. The CDR3 DNA reads TGTGCCAGCAGCCAAGCGGTTAATGCGGGGTCAAGCACAGATACGCAGTATTTT.

CDR3: CASSLGSGGQETQYF. In DNA, the CDR3 is TGTGCCAGCAGCTTAGGGTCGGGAGGGCAAGAGACCCAGTACTTC. The chain joins TRBV7-2 to TRBJ2-5; 8 nucleotides align to TRBD2. V shed 1 base and J 2 bases; nucleotides not matched to a gene: 3. The CDR3 has 15 residues. CDR1 is SGHTA and CDR2 is FQGNSA in the germline V gene.

The chain recombines TRBV19 with TRBJ1-5; D call uncertain. Trimming pared 5 bases from V and 2 bases from J, leaving 16 bases between. Germline V gene lookup returns CDR1 LNHDA and CDR2 SQIVND (reference sequence). CDR3 length: 16 residues. CDR3 in amino acids: CASSLRPSGGNQPQHF. CDR3 in DNA: TGTGCCAGTAGTCTCAGGCCCTCCGGGGGCAATCAGCCCCAGCATTTT.

There are a few counts of this clone. This chain connects TRBV5-6 to TRBJ1-4; 8 bases align to TRBD1. The CDR3 is 14 residues long. V trimming: 4 bases; J trimming: 8 bases; junction bases outside the gene matches: 7. Germline CDR1 and CDR2: SGHDT and YYEEEE. Here the CDR3 DNA reads TGTGCCAGCAGCCCCACGGACAGGGTGGAAAAACTGTTTTTT. Protein sequence: CASSPTDRVEKLFF.

Remarks on this clone: Other nucleotide sequences in the sample specify the same CDR3. The rearrangement links TRBV9 to TRBJ2-4, with 7 bases identical to TRBD2. V gave up 3 bases and J gave up 8 bases; unmatched junction bases: 11. CDR1 is SGDLS, CDR2 YYNGEE, per germline. This CDR3 has 15 residues. The CDR3 region is CASSASWGGGDIQYF. The CDR3 DNA follows: TGTGCCAGCAGCGCCTCGTGGGGGGGAGGAGACATTCAGTACTTC.

The gene calls are TRBV7-6 and TRBJ1-6, with TRBD1 identical over 7 bases. This CDR3 is 18 amino acids long. CDR1 and CDR2 (germline): SGHVS, FNYEAQ. V was clipped by 2 bases and J by 0 bases; unmatched bases: 7. As DNA, the CDR3 is TGTGCCAGCAGCTTATGGGGACAGTCAAGCTCCTATAATTCACCCCTCCACTTT. Protein product: CASSLWGQSSSYNSPLHF.

In nucleotides, the CDR3 is TGTGCCGCGACAGGGGGCCTCAATCAGCCCCAGCATTTT. Protein product: CAATGGLNQPQHF. The rearrangement links TRBV19 to TRBJ1-5, with TRBD1 matching 10 bases. Trimming cost V 11 bases and J 3 bases; bases outside gene matches: 4. This CDR3 contains 13 residues. Per the germline V gene, CDR1 is LNHDA and CDR2 is SQIVND (reference sequence).

Of note for this clone: At the DNA level, this CDR3 is encoded by other sequences in the same sample as well. The gene calls are TRBV6-1 and TRBJ1-2, with D possibly being TRBD1 (5 bases). Germline values: CDR1 MNHNS, CDR2 SASEGT. The CDR3 contains 14 residues. Trimming cost V 2 bases and J 5 bases, with 12 bases left between them. The CDR3: CASSETAGPYGYTF. The CDR3 DNA is TGTGCCAGCAGTGAAACTGCAGGGCCTTATGGCTACACCTTC.